This TCR beta chain was found in a study of cytomegalovirus exposure and HLA in healthy donors (dated by TCRdb to 2017 to 2019). With regard to the full study: An earlier analysis of approximately 640 of the donors reported approximately 300 Gb of sequence data and more than 90 million unique TCR beta sequences from 190 million or so T cells. Donor age, sex, ethnicity and CMV serostatus were compiled together with the repertoire data. The study combined high-throughput TCR immunosequencing, statistical association of individual TCRs with disease status, and machine learning to predict cytomegalovirus infection status. In an earlier analysis of 550 to 700 of the donors, high-throughput TCR beta sequencing was used to judge whether each TCR beta V gene segment behaved as functional or pseudogenic. Both class I and class II loci were covered by HLA typing, at four-digit resolution. Rather than drawing on any new phenotypic data, the later analysis identified candidate immune exposures from TCR beta sequences and the way those sequences occurred across donors. In addition to the first cohort of 666 subjects, a separate validation cohort of 120 different subjects was used. All discovery cohort repertoires had been generated using a single sequencing platform. An early release covering about 600 HLA-typed donors comprised approximately 290 gigabases of sequencing data and 85 million or so unique TCR sequences. A later genetic analysis took genome-wide SNP genotypes for about three fifths of the 666 donors and used that subset as a discovery cohort. Across some 400 genotyped donors of the cohort, an average of roughly 250,000 unique TCR beta nucleotide sequences per donor were sequenced, and roughly 18% of those sequences were non-productive. The number of donors typed differed by locus, with about 629-640 for A, B, C, DRB1 and DQB1, around 520 for DQA1, under 610 for DPA1, and some 440 for DPB1. Using immunosequencing, the study profiled T cell repertoires from 550 to 750 subjects and related those repertoires to cytomegalovirus serostatus. The study aimed to test whether signatures of past pathogen exposure could be identified by cataloging public T cell receptors. To study patterns of TCR occurrence, a later analysis re-analyzed previously published TCR beta repertoires from 650 to 750 donors and added high-resolution HLA genotyping. Because of strong linkage in the cohort, 4 to 6 DR-DQ haplotypes were treated as single units for association and clustering. The genetic ancestry cluster associated with self-reported Caucasian donors included roughly four fifths of the approximately 430 genotyped donors. General findings and caveats noted by the study authors: According to a later analysis, most CMV-associated TCR beta chains appeared to be HLA-restricted, and the HLA associations seemed to be driven largely by CMV exposure. The only immune exposure information available for the cohort was CMV serostatus. According to a later analysis, TCR association rates differed among HLA loci, with DRB1 alleles showing the most associated TCRs and HLA-C alleles showing the fewest. A later analysis reported that several top co-occurrence clusters appeared linked to parvovirus B19, influenza, CMV and Epstein-Barr virus. A few of the identified cytomegalovirus-associated TCR beta chains were confirmed in vitro to be specific for cytomegalovirus antigens. A later genetic analysis reported fewer N-insertions in productive TCRs among donors in an Asian-associated ancestry cluster than the approximately 700-donor mean. Presence/absence analyses assumed roughly uniform sequencing depth across donors, an assumption that may not hold. In an earlier analysis of 587 of the donors, most TCR beta V segments appeared in productive rearrangements about 87% or about 30% of the time, broadly matching IMGT annotations. In a later analysis, more than 15,000 TCR beta sequences were associated with specific HLA alleles at a false discovery rate of 0.05. Across donors, most TCR sequences were observed very rarely, whereas some public TCRs were present in many individuals. The 87-base-pair reads could not distinguish some IMGT-functional V segments, including TRBV6-2 and TRBV6-3, so those segments were excluded. A further reported finding was that TCR beta sequences accurately predicted the HLA-A and HLA-B alleles for most subjects in the first cohort. A later analysis found that HLA-associated TCR beta chains were more clonally expanded and had lower generation probabilities than equally common non-associated chains. In a later genetic analysis, a missense DCLRE1C variant was associated with V-gene and J-gene trimming of TCR beta chains, and the association was replicated in an independent cohort. In the study, 150 to 200 TCR beta chains were listed as associated with cytomegalovirus. In both the original and validation cohorts, the classifier was reported to diagnose cytomegalovirus status with high specificity and sensitivity. Because counts were too low, more than 15 rarely observed V segments, including chromosome 9 orphons, were left out of the earlier analysis of approximately 500 of the donors. Because some donors lacked HLA typing at each locus, the association tests relied only on the typed subset. The cohort was sequenced for TCR beta chains only, and without alpha or paired-chain data the features that could be detected were limited. According to the authors, the approach could potentially be generalized to other disease states and immunological phenotypes. The sequencing pipeline was judged likely to have produced a cluster of highly shared sequence variants as a technical artifact. Linkage disequilibrium might explain the correlated functional status among segregating V segments, but an unknown experimental factor could not be excluded. Strong co-occurrence of HLA alleles, especially DR and DQ, made assigning TCR associations to individual alleles difficult.

The cohort comprised under 700 healthy bone marrow donors. At the time of sampling, all cohort members were nominally healthy, though unrecorded immune exposures were likely present. The donor was CMV seronegative and was included in the group of 352 seronegative cohort members. A peripheral blood sample was collected from each donor, and TCR beta sequencing was performed on peripheral blood mononuclear cells. Genomic DNA extraction from the blood cell samples was performed with the Qiagen DNeasy Blood Extraction Kit. Libraries were constructed by the immunoSEQ multiplex PCR assay. For the multiplex PCR, a mixture combining 60 forward primers for TCR Vbeta segments and 13 reverse primers for TCR Jbeta segments was used. The CDR3 region of rearranged TCR beta genes was amplified from genomic DNA with a multiplex PCR assay. The Illumina HiSeq System was used to sequence the amplified TCR beta libraries as 87-base-pair reads. The paper's data handling went like this. Across the 666 repertoires, a later analysis counted roughly 84 million unique TCR beta chains, roughly 11 million of which were shared by at least two donors. To remove PCR and sequencing errors, raw reads were error-corrected and collapsed into unique sequences using a nearest-neighbor algorithm that merged closely related sequences. V, D and J gene segments were assigned by aligning CDR3 sequences to IMGT reference sequences. For a sequence to be retained, a match of at least six nucleotides to both a V gene segment and a J gene segment was required. A rearrangement was called productive if the CDR3 had no stop codons and remained in frame with V and J, and every other rearrangement was called non-productive. CDR3 was defined according to IMGT convention as the region running from the second conserved V-encoded cysteine to the conserved J-encoded phenylalanine. The earlier analysis of about 500 of the donors excluded sequences that lacked an unambiguous match to a single V gene segment. An earlier analysis of 500 to 600 of the donors classified V segments as functional when productive rearrangements were above 56.7% and as segregating when the standard deviation between donors was above 5%. A statistical classification framework was built for diagnosing cytomegalovirus status from the catalog of TCR beta chain sequences. In a later analysis, V and J genes were assigned by comparing TCR nucleotide sequences against IMGT/GENE-DB human TR gene sequences. The TCRdist pipeline was used in a later analysis to assign CDR3 sequences and most-parsimonious VDJ recombination scenarios. A later analysis defined each TCR beta chain by its CDR3 amino acid sequence plus V-gene family, and excluded reads lacking a unique V-gene family. In a later analysis, 450 to 600 highly shared, low-generation-probability nucleotide sequences were removed to address suspected cross-contamination and a sequencing artifact. For each public chain, a later analysis derived a clonal expansion index from normalized ranks of inferred template counts within each repertoire. Generation probabilities in a later analysis came from a VDJ recombination model fitted to out-of-frame rearrangements, and those results were checked against IGoR. A later analysis scored TCR-TCR, TCR-HLA and TCR-CMV co-occurrence with hypergeometric tests, applying a repertoire-size bias correction to TCR pairs. A later analysis estimated false discovery rates by permuting HLA or CMV assignments 20 times. In a later analysis, co-occurring TCRs were grouped with DBSCAN, and TCRdist sequence similarity was added when clustering was performed within HLA-allele-positive subsets. Co-occurrence clustering excluded repertoires with fewer than 30,000 or more than 120,000 public chains, plus five with anomalous nucleotide sharing. TCRdb retrieved this table from immuneACCESS and kept in-frame rearrangements only. Not all clones are present; in checked studies, unresolved V genes account for under half, and no reason is known for the remainder. V and J calls and clone size are those listed in that table; D and trimming were worked out from the DNA. The sample includes tens of thousands of clones, with 75% observed a single time. The ten largest clonotypes hold about 2.2% of the sample.

This clone was picked up many times. Its antigen has not been determined. There are no base qualities to consult, and no much larger clone falls within one base. The V and J ends are trimmed by 2 bases and 9 bases, leaving 14 bases between them. Counted from cysteine to phenylalanine, this CDR3 has 13 amino acids. Only CDR3 DNA remains: 39 bases, in frame from the first base. The germline V gene specifies KGHSY as CDR1 and FQNENV as CDR2. The sequenced sample consisted of PBMCs. The V gene is TRBV16 and the J gene is TRBJ2-7; the D gene assignment is ambiguous. The receptor comes from a man aged 35 to 55 in good health and CMV-seronegative. The CDR3 amino acid sequence is: CASSQGGKAGQYF. The DNA sequence is as follows: TGTGCCAGCAGCCAAGGCGGTAAGGCCGGGCAGTACTTC.